These T cell receptor beta chains were read from a single sample in a study of cytomegalovirus exposure and HLA in healthy donors. The method was immunoSEQ multiplex PCR; TCRdb's version includes in-frame clones alone and lacks a portion of them. This table holds fewer than 100,000 clones, approximately 75% found once. Sequenced input: PBMCs. Receptors originate from a woman in her 40s in good health and CMV-seronegative. Each CDR3 is given with its conserved first and last residue. D genes are given only for firm matches. A row's size may be missing; if present it is once, few, many or a size class.

d_call	clone_size	j_call	v_call	cdr3_nt	cdr3_aa
.	.	TRBJ2-7	TRBV30	TGTGCCTGGAAATCAGAGCCCAGGACCTACGAGCAGTACTTC	CAWKSEPRTYEQYF
.	few	TRBJ2-1	TRBV4-1	TGCGCCAGCAGCCAAGATCCTAGCTCCTACAATGAGCAGTTCTTC	CASSQDPSSYNEQFF
.	.	TRBJ1-1	TRBV2	TGTGCCAGCGGATCGCGGCGCGGGAACACTGAAGCTTTCTTT	CASGSRRGNTEAFF
.	.	TRBJ1-1	TRBV27	TGTGCCAGCAGTTTATACGGGGAACTCGTCCAAGGGGCTTTCTTT	CASSLYGELVQGAFF
.	.	TRBJ2-1	TRBV2	TGTGCCAGCGGGGACTCGGGAATTCGGCAGTTCTTC	CASGDSGIRQFF
TRBD1	few	TRBJ2-1	TRBV5-6	TGTGCCAGCAGCCTGGGGGGTGGACAGGGCAAGCAGTTCTTC	CASSLGGGQGKQFF
TRBD1	.	TRBJ1-6	TRBV6-6	TGTGCCAGCAGTTACCCAAAGGGACAGGGTAATTCACCCCTCCACTTT	CASSYPKGQGNSPLHF
.	many	TRBJ2-3	TRBV5-1	TGCGCCAGCAGCTTGCCGGGCACAGATACGCAGTATTTT	CASSLPGTDTQYF
.	.	TRBJ1-4	TRBV4-3	TGCGCCAGCAGGCCCGGTGCGGCTTCTAATGAAAAACTGTTTTTT	CASRPGAASNEKLFF
TRBD1	.	TRBJ2-1	TRBV10-3	TGTGCCATCAGTGAGACTCCGGGACAGTCCTACAATGAGCAGTTCTTC	CAISETPGQSYNEQFF
TRBD1	.	TRBJ1-6	TRBV19	TGTGCCAGTAGTCCGATCATCCAGGGGGCCAGTTCACCCCTCCACTTT	CASSPIIQGASSPLHF
.	once	TRBJ2-2	TRBV18	TGTGCCAGCTCACCCAAACATGACGGGGAGCTGTTTTTT	CASSPKHDGELFF
TRBD1	.	TRBJ1-3	TRBV7-8	TGTGCCAGCAGCGACGACAGGGGGCTGGGAAACACCATATATTTT	CASSDDRGLGNTIYF
TRBD1	.	TRBJ2-5	TRBV27	TGTGCCAGCAGTTTAGGGCAGGGGGTAGGGGAGACCCAGTACTTC	CASSLGQGVGETQYF
.	.	TRBJ1-3	TRBV5-8	TGTGCCAGCAGCTTCAGGGGAGGGCTCACTGGAAACACCATATATTTT	CASSFRGGLTGNTIYF
.	.	TRBJ1-1	TRBV19	TGTGCCAGTAGTATATTGGCAGGGTCGAACACTGAAGCTTTCTTT	CASSILAGSNTEAFF
.	.	TRBJ1-2	TRBV7-2	TGTGCCAGCAGCTTAGGAGGCACAGGGCTAGCTAACTATGGCTACACCTTC	CASSLGGTGLANYGYTF
TRBD2	.	TRBJ2-7	TRBV6-5	TGTGCCACTCGGGGGGGGAGCTCCTACGAGCAGTACTTC	CATRGGSSYEQYF
.	.	TRBJ2-3	TRBV11-2	TGTGCCAGCAGCTTAGATCTAGGAAGGGGAACAATCACAGATACGCAGTATTTT	CASSLDLGRGTITDTQYF
TRBD1	.	TRBJ2-7	TRBV5-8	TGTGCCAGCAGCCGCGGACAGGGCTACGAGCAGTACTTC	CASSRGQGYEQYF
.	few	TRBJ1-1	TRBV6-5	TGTGCCAGCAGAGGGGTAGCGAACACTGAAGCTTTCTTT	CASRGVANTEAFF
.	.	TRBJ2-7	TRBV5-4	TGTGCCAGCAGCTTGGCGGGGCGGGGCGCCTACGAGCAGTACTTC	CASSLAGRGAYEQYF
TRBD1	few	TRBJ2-2	TRBV14	TGTGCCAGCAGCCGGGACAGGGGGACGGGGGAGCTGTTTTTT	CASSRDRGTGELFF
TRBD2	.	TRBJ2-2	TRBV15	TGTGCCACCAGCAGAGATCGGAGCGGGGCCAGCGGGGAGCTGTTTTTT	CATSRDRSGASGELFF
TRBD1	.	TRBJ1-4	TRBV2	TGTGCCAGCAGTGAAGAAAGCCTCCAGGGGACAGGGGAGGAAAAACTGTTTTTT	CASSEESLQGTGEEKLFF
TRBD1	.	TRBJ1-2	TRBV10-3	TGTGCCATCAACGGACAGGGGGCCCCGACTAACTATGGCTACACCTTC	CAINGQGAPTNYGYTF
TRBD2	once	TRBJ2-5	TRBV25-1	TGTGCCAGCAGTGACTCCGGGACTAGCGGGAAAGAGACCCAGTACTTC	CASSDSGTSGKETQYF
TRBD1	once	TRBJ2-2	TRBV6-6	TGTGCCAGCAGTGTGGGACAGCTATACACCGGGGAGCTGTTTTTT	CASSVGQLYTGELFF